This TCR beta chain stems from a study of T cell responses to AZD1222 COVID-19 vaccine (dated by TCRdb to about 2021). Context from the whole study: TCR sequencing was performed for over 230 trial participants, of whom 200 to 210 were given two doses of AZD1222 and approximately 25 were given two doses of MenACWY control vaccine. Trial participants were enrolled by age into subgroups of 18-55, 56-69 and 70-plus years, and around 150, 28 and 57 TCR-sequenced participants, respectively, were included in these subgroups. The paper as a whole reports these results and caveats: Most participants were white British and females outnumbered males, and the authors suggested that clonal diversity may have been underestimated. After two AZD1222 doses, spike-specific TCR breadth and depth were significantly higher than at day 0 and than in MenACWY recipients. Only six or seven AZD1222 recipients were SARS-CoV-2 seropositive at baseline, limiting conclusions about previously exposed vaccinees. Because no day 14 peak-response samples were available, the repertoires could be characterized only after the peak T cell response. The 56-69-year group was small, and its depth increase did not reach significance, likely because of low power. Epitopes outside the regions mutated in the B.1.351 and B.1.1.7 variants were reportedly recognized by nearly half of the unique spike-specific TCRs. Vaccine-associated CD4 TCRs spanned the whole spike protein, with dominant responses in regions 160-218 and 743-854.

Comments on this clone: Its cognate antigen has yet to be identified. Base quality data are lacking; no much larger clone is found one base away.

CDR1 and CDR2 were assigned from the germline V gene as KGHSH and LQKENI. Germline trimming: 4 bases from V, 8 bases from J; junction bases outside gene matches: 6. The CDR3, from cysteine to phenylalanine, totals 16 residues. The entry retains the CDR3 DNA only, 48 bases that are in frame from base 1. The CDR3 regions of human TCRbeta chains were analyzed by immunosequencing. In the authors' own workflow: TCRs in the repertoires were compared against a reference library of SARS-CoV-2-specific TCRs that had been generated with the MIRA antigen-specificity platform. Breadth was defined as the fraction of unique TCRs that were SARS-CoV-2-associated. Depth was defined as the fraction of total T cells that were SARS-CoV-2-associated. Using the MIRA data, each spike-specific TCR was assigned both to the spike region to which the TCR was reactive and to a CD4 or CD8 class. Log10-transformed breadth and depth values were compared by one-way ANOVA with Sidak's multiple comparisons tests. In TCRdb, the immuneACCESS table is reduced to in-frame sequences with V and J assigned. These tables do not hold every clone; where another copy was compared, an unresolved V gene accounts for under half, and the others remain unexplained. For V, J and clone size, that table is used; D and trimming come from the DNA. This sample has 120,000 or so clones in its table, and roughly 88% of those were observed once. The ten largest make up 18% of the sample.

According to the study, the label for this sample's time point signals: baseline before first vaccination. Read against the paper, the sample's treatment or condition label means: meningococcal conjugate vaccine given as trial control. Vaccinee samples came from UK trials COV001 and COV002, including a single-blind randomized controlled phase 2/3 trial of AZD1222 (ChAdOx1 nCoV-19) in healthy adults. For TCRbeta chain sequencing, PBMC samples were collected from trial participants at day 0 and at day 28 after the second dose. The sample in question was peripheral blood, obtained on day 0 of MenACWY control vaccination. The sequence was collected from an adult in good health. The chain is assembled from TRBV18 and TRBJ2-1; 15 junctional bases match TRBD2. CDR3 sequence: CASSRPGLAGGDEQFF. The DNA sequence reads TGTGCCAGCTCACGGCCGGGACTAGCGGGAGGCGATGAGCAGTTCTTC.